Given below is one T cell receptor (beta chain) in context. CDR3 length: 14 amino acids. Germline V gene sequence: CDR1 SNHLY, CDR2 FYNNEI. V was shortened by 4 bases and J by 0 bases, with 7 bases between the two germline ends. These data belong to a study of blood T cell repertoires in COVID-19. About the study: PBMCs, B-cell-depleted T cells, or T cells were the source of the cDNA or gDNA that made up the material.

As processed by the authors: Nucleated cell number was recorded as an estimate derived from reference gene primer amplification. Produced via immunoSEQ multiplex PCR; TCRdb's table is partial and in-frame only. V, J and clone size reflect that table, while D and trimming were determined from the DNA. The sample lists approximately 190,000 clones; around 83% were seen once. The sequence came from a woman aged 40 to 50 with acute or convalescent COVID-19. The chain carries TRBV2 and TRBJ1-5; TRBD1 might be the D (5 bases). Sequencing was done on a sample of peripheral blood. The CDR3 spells CASSGQSSNQPQHF. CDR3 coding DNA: TGTGCCAGCAGTGGACAGTCTAGCAATCAGCCCCAGCATTTT.